The 17 T cell receptor beta chains given below trace back to one sample, sequenced in a study of OX40 agonist ivuxolimab in advanced cancers. Sequenced by immunoSEQ multiplex PCR; TCRdb stores in-frame clones only, minus some. The table lists fewer than 90,000 clones, approximately 86% of them singletons. This specimen was CD4+ or CD8+ T cells sorted from blood, taken in a trial of the OX40 agonist ivuxolimab. The receptor set was obtained from an adult with an advanced solid tumor such as melanoma, head and neck, liver or kidney cancer.

The chain joins TRBV5-1 to TRBJ2-3; possible D gene TRBD1, 6 bases. The V gene lost 2 bases and the J gene lost 7 bases, with 11 bases spanning the gap. The CDR3 extends over 13 amino acids. Germline V lookup: CDR1 SGHRS, CDR2 YFSETQ. The CDR3: CASSLNREYTQYF. The CDR3, as DNA: TGCGCCAGCAGCTTAAACAGGGAATATACGCAGTATTTT.

The chain links TRBV11-2 to TRBJ2-7; D is perhaps TRBD1 or TRBD2 (5 bases each). Trimming took 1 base from V and 0 from J, leaving 13 bases between them. CDR1 and CDR2 from the germline V gene are SGHAT and FQNNGV. This CDR3 comprises 16 residues. The CDR3 DNA sequence: TGTGCCAGCAGCTTAGCGACGGGGCCGAGCTCCTACGAGCAGTACTTC. The encoded protein is CASSLATGPSSYEQYF.

The chain couples TRBV18 to TRBJ1-3, with unresolved D. V shed 3 bases and J shed 2 bases, with 5 bases lying between them. The CDR3 covers 13 residues. Per the germline V gene, CDR1 is KGHSH and CDR2 is LQKENI. The CDR3 DNA is TGTGCCAGCTCACCCAGGACTGGAAACACCATATATTTT. Translation: CASSPRTGNTIYF.

CDR3 sequence reads: CASEDSWKEKLFF. CDR3 bases: TGTGCCAGCGAAGACAGTTGGAAGGAAAAACTGTTTTTT. The gene calls are TRBV6-5 and TRBJ1-4; D may be TRBD1 (5 bases). This CDR3 contains 13 residues. Germline CDR1 reads MNHEY; CDR2 reads SVGAGI. V gave up 8 bases and J gave up 8 bases, with 15 bases separating them.

The chain combines TRBV19 with TRBJ1-2; maybe TRBD1 (5 bases). The CDR3 spans 16 residues. V was cut by 1 base and J by 4 bases, with 16 bases left in between. CDR1 LNHDA and CDR2 SQIVND come from the germline V gene (reference sequence). CDR3 amino acids: CASSIASGQGVYGYTF. The DNA for the CDR3 is TGTGCCAGTAGTATAGCTTCTGGTCAGGGAGTCTATGGCTACACCTTC. The variable domain in full, with the rest retrieved from reference TRBV19 and TRBJ1-2, is DGGITQSPKYLFRKEGQNVTLSCEQNLNHDAMYWYRQDPGQGLRLIYYSQIVNDFQKGDIAEGYSVSREKKESFPLTVTSAQKNPTAFYLCASSIASGQGVYGYTFGSGTRLTVV.

Regarding this clone: At the DNA level, this CDR3 is encoded by other sequences in the same sample as well. V is TRBV2 and J is TRBJ2-7; D ambiguous. The CDR3 covers 14 residues. CDR1 is SNHLY and CDR2 is FYNNEI in the germline V gene. V was cut by 1 base and J by 0 bases, with 7 bases left in between. In DNA, the CDR3 is TGTGCCAGCAGTGAAGGCAGCCTCTCCTACGAGCAGTACTTC. Encoded protein: CASSEGSLSYEQYF. The full variable domain, completed using reference TRBV2 and TRBJ2-7, is EPEVTQTPSHQVTQMGQEVILRCVPISNHLYFYWYRQILGQKVEFLVSFYNNEISEKSEIFDDQFSVERPDGSNFTLKIRSTKLEDSAMYFCASSEGSLSYEQYFGPGTRLTVT.

The sample holds one count of this clone. V usage is TRBV18 and J usage is TRBJ2-1; 12 nucleotides match TRBD2. This CDR3 comprises 17 residues. In germline, CDR1 is KGHSH, CDR2 LQKENI. Germline trimming cut 6 bases from V and 9 bases from J; bases unmatched to any gene: 15. The CDR3 is CASSNVLAGGSGGEQFF. CDR3 DNA sequence: TGTGCCAGCTCCAACGTACTAGCGGGAGGAAGTGGGGGTGAGCAGTTCTTC.

The CDR3 nucleotides read TGTGCCAGCAACCCCGGACAGGGTACCGAGCAGTACTTC. Protein sequence: CASNPGQGTEQYF. The chain employs TRBV28 and TRBJ2-7, with 8 bases matching TRBD1. The CDR3 has 13 residues. Germline V lookup: CDR1 MDHEN, CDR2 SYDVKM. The V and J ends lost 7 bases and 6 bases, in that order; junction bases with no gene match: 8. The entire variable domain, with the rest obtained from reference TRBV28 and TRBJ2-7, is as follows: DVKVTQSSRYLVKRTGEKVFLECVQDMDHENMFWYRQDPGLGLRLIYFSYDVKMKEKGDIPEGYSVSREKKERFSLILESASTNQTSMYLCASNPGQGTEQYFGPGTRLTVT.

In regard to this clone: Compared with germline, one end of the junction differs, possibly owing to a read error. The V and J genes are TRBV6-1 and TRBJ2-7; 7 bases agree with TRBD1. CDR3 size: 12 residues. CDR1 and CDR2 from the germline V gene are MNHNS and SASEGT. The CDR3 DNA reads TGTGCCACCCGAGGGGGCCCCCCTCTTCAGAACTTC. This encodes CATRGGPPLQNF.

This sequence joins TRBV5-1 and TRBJ1-5; D is possibly TRBD1 (6 bases). This CDR3 is 14 amino acids long. V shed 3 bases and J shed 6 bases, with 13 bases lying between them. Germline CDR1 is SGHRS and CDR2 is YFSETQ. The CDR3 DNA follows: TGCGCCAGCAGCTCCGGGACACGAGGTCAGCCCCAGCATTTT. Its protein is CASSSGTRGQPQHF.

This clone occurred a few times. V usage is TRBV5-4 and J usage is TRBJ2-7; D might be TRBD2 (6 bases). This CDR3 comprises 14 residues. Trimming shortened V by 4 bases and J by 3 bases, and 14 bases separated the two germline ends. Looked up from germline, CDR1 is SGHNT and CDR2 is YYREEE (reference sequence). Written as DNA, the CDR3 is TGTGCCAGCAGCCCCGGTGGGCGGGACTACGAGCAGTACTTC. It is translated as CASSPGGRDYEQYF.

The V gene is TRBV5-4, the J gene TRBJ2-5; 8 positions agree with TRBD2. Germline-derived CDR1 and CDR2 are SGHNT and YYREEE (reference sequence). The CDR3 extends over 16 amino acids. V lost 0 bases, J lost 1 base, and 5 bases stayed unmatched. As DNA, the CDR3 is TGTGCCAGCAGCTTGGGTGGCGGGGGGATCCAAGAGACCCAGTACTTC. It specifies CASSLGGGGIQETQYF.

CDR3 DNA sequence: TGTGCCAGCAACAAAAGGTCCGGGACTAGCGGATACAATGAGCAGTTCTTC. Protein product: CASNKRSGTSGYNEQFF. This chain connects TRBV7-2 to TRBJ2-1, with 11 bases aligning to TRBD2. Looked up from germline, CDR1 is SGHTA and CDR2 is FQGNSA. Losses at the gene ends were 7 bases for V and 4 bases for J; bases not matched to a gene: 12. This CDR3 has 17 amino acids.

The V call is TRBV11-2, the J call TRBJ1-5; 11 bases align to TRBD1. The CDR3 consists of 16 residues. Trimming cost V 5 bases and J 3 bases; bases outside gene matches: 6. CDR1 and CDR2 from the germline V gene are SGHAT and FQNNGV. CDR3 sequence reads: CASSQGDRGDNQPQHF. The DNA of the CDR3 is TGTGCCAGCAGCCAGGGGGACAGGGGGGACAATCAGCCCCAGCATTTT.

J is TRBJ2-3 and V is TRBV9; the D gene is possibly TRBD2 (5 bases). CDR1 SGDLS and CDR2 YYNGEE come from the germline V gene. CDR3 size: 14 residues. V lost 4 bases, J lost 3 bases, and 12 bases lay in between. The CDR3 region has the DNA TGTGCCAGCAGCCTCGGTAGCGCGACAGATACGCAGTATTTT. As protein: CASSLGSATDTQYF.

This clone was seen once. The rearrangement joins TRBV18 to TRBJ2-6, with 7 bases matching TRBD2. Trimming removed 0 bases from V and 0 bases from J; junction bases left unmatched: 5. The CDR3 runs 18 residues. CDR1 KGHSH and CDR2 LQKENI come from the germline V gene. The CDR3 bases are TGTGCCAGCTCACCACCGTGGGGAGGGAACTCTGGGGCCAACGTCCTGACTTTC. This translates into CASSPPWGGNSGANVLTF.

V gene TRBV4-1 combines with J gene TRBJ1-1, with D perhaps TRBD1 (6 bases). V dropped 6 bases and J dropped 5 bases, with 16 bases sitting between them. The germline gives CDR1 MGHRA, CDR2 YSYEKL. The CDR3 runs 14 residues. The chain's CDR3 is CASRPLLRGTEAFF. The DNA for the CDR3 is TGCGCCAGCAGACCCCTATTGAGGGGGACTGAAGCTTTCTTT.